This T cell receptor (beta chain) was found in a study of a mutant IDH1 vaccine in newly diagnosed glioma. Study-level information: Patients were started on vaccination 4-6 weeks after radiotherapy alone, or with temozolomide cycles.

Time point meaning: week 23, last vaccination. Vaccination used 300 ug of mutant IDH1 20-mer peptide per dose, with topical imiquimod. The donor cohort comprised cases of new WHO grade 3 or 4 IDH1-mutant, ATRX-lost astrocytoma. Trimming shortened V by 2 bases and J by 7 bases, and 11 bases separated the two germline ends. The CDR3 extends over 13 amino acids. The germline V gene has CDR1 MNHNY and CDR2 SVGAGI (reference sequence). The method was immunoSEQ multiplex PCR; TCRdb's version includes in-frame clones alone and lacks a portion of them. The data contain about 33,000 clones, approximately 90% of them seen just once; the ten biggest clones take up approximately 2.4%. Turning to this clone: Its target is unknown.

The rearrangement links TRBV6-6 to TRBJ1-2; D gene ambiguous. The sequences come from PBMCs, collected from a glioma patient whose treatment included an IDH1 peptide vaccine. The TCR was taken from a man between 35 and 55 years old with glioma. The CDR3 coding sequence is TGTGCCAGCAGTTACCGTCCCTCGGGTGGCTACACCTTC. Translating gives CASSYRPSGGYTF.